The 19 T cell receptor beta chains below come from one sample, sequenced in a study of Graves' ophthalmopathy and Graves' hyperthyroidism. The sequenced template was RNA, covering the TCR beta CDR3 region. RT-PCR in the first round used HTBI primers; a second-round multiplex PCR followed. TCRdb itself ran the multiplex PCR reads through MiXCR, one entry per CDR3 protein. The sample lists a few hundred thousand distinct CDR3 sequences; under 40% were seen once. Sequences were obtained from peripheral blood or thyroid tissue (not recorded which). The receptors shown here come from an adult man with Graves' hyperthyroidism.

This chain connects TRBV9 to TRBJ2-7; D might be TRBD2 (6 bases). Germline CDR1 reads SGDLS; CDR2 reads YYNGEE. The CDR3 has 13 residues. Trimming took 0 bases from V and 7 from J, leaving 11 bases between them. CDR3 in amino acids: CASSVDVGREQYF. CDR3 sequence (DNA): TGTGCCAGCAGCGTAGACGTAGGGAGGGAGCAGTACTTC.

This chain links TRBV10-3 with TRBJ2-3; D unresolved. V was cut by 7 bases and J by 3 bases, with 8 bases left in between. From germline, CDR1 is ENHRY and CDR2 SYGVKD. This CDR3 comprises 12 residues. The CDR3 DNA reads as TGTGCCATCACCCCCGGGACAGATACGCAGTATTTT. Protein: CAITPGTDTQYF.

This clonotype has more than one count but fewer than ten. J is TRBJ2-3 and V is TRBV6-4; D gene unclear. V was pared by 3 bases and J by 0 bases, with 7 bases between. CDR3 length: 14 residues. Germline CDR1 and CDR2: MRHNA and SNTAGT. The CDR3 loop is CASSEARSTDTQYF. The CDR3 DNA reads TGTGCCAGCAGTGAAGCTAGGAGCACAGATACGCAGTATTTT.

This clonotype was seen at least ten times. The CDR3 sequence is CASGSTDGYNSPLHF. The CDR3 DNA reads as TGTGCTAGTGGTTCCACGGACGGCTATAATTCACCCCTCCACTTT. V and J are TRBV12-5 and TRBJ1-6; no clear D gene. The V and J ends lost 4 bases and 3 bases respectively, with 10 bases between them. Germline V CDR1 and CDR2: LGHNT, FRNRAP. The CDR3 covers 15 residues.

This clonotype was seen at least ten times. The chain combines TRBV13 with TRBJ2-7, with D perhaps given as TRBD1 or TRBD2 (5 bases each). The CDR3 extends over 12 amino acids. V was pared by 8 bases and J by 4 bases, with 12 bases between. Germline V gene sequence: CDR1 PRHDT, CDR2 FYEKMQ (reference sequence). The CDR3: CASGAREYEQYF. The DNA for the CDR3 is TGTGCCAGCGGGGCGAGGGAATACGAGCAGTACTTC. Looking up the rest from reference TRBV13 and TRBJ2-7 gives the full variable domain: AAGVIQSPRHLIKEKRETATLKCYPIPRHDTVYWYQQGPGQDPQFLISFYEKMQSDKGSIPDRFSAQQFSDYHSELNMSSLELGDSALYFCASGAREYEQYFGPGTRLTVT.

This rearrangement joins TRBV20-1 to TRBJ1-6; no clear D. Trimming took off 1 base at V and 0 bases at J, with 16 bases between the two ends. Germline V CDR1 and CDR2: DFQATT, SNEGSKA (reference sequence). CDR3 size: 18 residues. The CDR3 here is CSARGLNRPSSYNSPLHF. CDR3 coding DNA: TGCAGTGCTAGAGGATTGAACAGACCGAGCTCCTATAATTCACCCCTCCACTTT.

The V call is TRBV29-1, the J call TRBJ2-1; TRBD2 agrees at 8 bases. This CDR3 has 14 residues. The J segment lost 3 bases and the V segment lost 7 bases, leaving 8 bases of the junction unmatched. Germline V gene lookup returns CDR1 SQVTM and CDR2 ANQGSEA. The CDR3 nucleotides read TGCAGCGCAGCAGCGGGAGTTGTCTACAATGAGCAGTTCTTC. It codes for CSAAAGVVYNEQFF.

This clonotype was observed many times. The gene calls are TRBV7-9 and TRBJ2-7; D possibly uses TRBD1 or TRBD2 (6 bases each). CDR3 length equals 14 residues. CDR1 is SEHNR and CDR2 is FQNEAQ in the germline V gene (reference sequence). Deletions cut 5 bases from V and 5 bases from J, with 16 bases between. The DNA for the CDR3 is TGTGCCAGCAGCCCGCGGGGACAACCTGACGAGCAGTACTTC. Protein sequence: CASSPRGQPDEQYF.

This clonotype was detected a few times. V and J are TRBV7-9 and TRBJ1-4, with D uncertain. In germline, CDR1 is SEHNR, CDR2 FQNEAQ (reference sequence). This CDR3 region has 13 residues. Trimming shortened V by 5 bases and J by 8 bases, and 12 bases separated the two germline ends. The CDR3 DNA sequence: TGTGCCAGCAGCATACTCCTGGGGGAAAAACTGTTTTTT. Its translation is CASSILLGEKLFF.

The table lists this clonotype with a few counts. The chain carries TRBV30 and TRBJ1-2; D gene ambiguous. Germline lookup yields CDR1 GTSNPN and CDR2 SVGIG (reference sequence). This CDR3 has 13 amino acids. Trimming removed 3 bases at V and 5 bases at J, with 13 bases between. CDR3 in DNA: TGTGCCTGGAGCCCTCTCGGATCTTATGGCTACACCTTC. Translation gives CAWSPLGSYGYTF.

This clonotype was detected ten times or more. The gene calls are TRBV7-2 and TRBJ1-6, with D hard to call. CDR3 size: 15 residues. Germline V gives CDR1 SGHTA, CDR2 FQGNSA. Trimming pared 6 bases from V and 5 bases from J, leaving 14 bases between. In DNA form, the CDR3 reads TGTGCCAGCAGAAAAGGGATTTTAGATAATTCACCCCTCCACTTT. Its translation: CASRKGILDNSPLHF.

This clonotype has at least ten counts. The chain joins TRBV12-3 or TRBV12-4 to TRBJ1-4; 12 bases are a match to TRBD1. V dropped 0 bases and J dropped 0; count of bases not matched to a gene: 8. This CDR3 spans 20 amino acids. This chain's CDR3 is CASSLALGTGGVATNEKLFF. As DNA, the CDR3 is TGTGCCAGCAGTTTAGCGCTGGGGACAGGGGGCGTTGCAACTAATGAAAAACTGTTTTTT.

The CDR3 loop is CASSQGTGYTGELFF. Here the CDR3 DNA reads TGCGCCAGCAGCCAAGGGACAGGGTACACCGGGGAGCTGTTTTTT. The V and J genes are TRBV4-1 and TRBJ2-2; 8 nucleotides agree with TRBD1. This CDR3 has 15 residues. V lost 1 base to trimming and J lost 3 bases; unmatched junction nucleotides: 1. Germline V gives CDR1 MGHRA, CDR2 YSYEKL.

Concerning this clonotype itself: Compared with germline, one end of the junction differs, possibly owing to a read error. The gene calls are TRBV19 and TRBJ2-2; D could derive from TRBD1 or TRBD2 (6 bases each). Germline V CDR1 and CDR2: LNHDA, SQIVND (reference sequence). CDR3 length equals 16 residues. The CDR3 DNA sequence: TGTGCCAGTAGCCTTTTGGGGGCCCGACGGACCGGGGGGCTGTTTTTT. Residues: CASSLLGARRTGGLFF.

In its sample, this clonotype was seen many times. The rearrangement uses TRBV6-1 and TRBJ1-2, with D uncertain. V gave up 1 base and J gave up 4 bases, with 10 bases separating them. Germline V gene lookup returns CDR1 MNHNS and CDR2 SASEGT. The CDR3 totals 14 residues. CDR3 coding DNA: TGTGCCAGCAGTGAAGTTGTGTTGGGCTATGGCTACACCTTC. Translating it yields CASSEVVLGYGYTF.

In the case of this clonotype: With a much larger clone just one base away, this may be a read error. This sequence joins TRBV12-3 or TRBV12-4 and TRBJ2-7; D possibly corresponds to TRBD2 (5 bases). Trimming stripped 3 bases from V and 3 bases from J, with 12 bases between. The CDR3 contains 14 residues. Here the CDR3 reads CASSFAGMGYEQYF. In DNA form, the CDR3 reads TGTGCCAGCAGTTTTGCGGGCATGGGCTACGAGCAGTACTTC.

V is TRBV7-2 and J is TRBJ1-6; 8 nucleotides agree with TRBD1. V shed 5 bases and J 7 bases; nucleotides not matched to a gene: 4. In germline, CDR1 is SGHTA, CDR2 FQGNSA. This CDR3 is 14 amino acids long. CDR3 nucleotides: TGTGCCAGCAGCCGGGACAGGCCCAATTCACCCCTCCACTTT. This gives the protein CASSRDRPNSPLHF.

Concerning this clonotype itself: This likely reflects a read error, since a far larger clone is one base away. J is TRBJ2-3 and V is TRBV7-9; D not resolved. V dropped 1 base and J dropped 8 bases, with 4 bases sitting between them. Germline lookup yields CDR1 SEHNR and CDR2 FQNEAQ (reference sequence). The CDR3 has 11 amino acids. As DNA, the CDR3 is TGTGCCAGCAGCTTAGGGGCTACGCAGTATTTT. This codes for CASSLGATQYF.

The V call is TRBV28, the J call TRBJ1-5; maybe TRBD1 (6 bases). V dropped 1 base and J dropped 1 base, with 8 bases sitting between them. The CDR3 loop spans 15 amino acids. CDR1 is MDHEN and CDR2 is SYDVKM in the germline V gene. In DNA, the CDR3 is TGTGCCAGCAGTTTATACAGGGAAAGCAATCAGCCCCAGCATTTT. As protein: CASSLYRESNQPQHF.